Listed below are T cell receptor beta chains from one sample, sequenced in a study of cytomegalovirus exposure and HLA in healthy donors. Clones were read by immunoSEQ multiplex PCR, and TCRdb kept only the in-frame ones, dropping some. Of under 200,000 clones in the sample, approximately 67% were seen once. Source material: PBMCs. Receptors originate from a woman aged 18-29 years in good health and CMV-seropositive. Each CDR3 is given with its conserved first and last residue. A D gene is named only where the DNA matches it firmly. Rows may omit the clone size; those that give it use once, few, many or a size class.

clone_size: .; d_call: TRBD2; j_call: TRBJ2-1; v_call: TRBV9; cdr3_aa: CASSSPVAGINEQFF; cdr3_nt: TGTGCCAGCAGCTCCCCCGTAGCGGGAATCAATGAGCAGTTCTTC
clone_size: .; d_call: .; j_call: TRBJ1-5; v_call: TRBV5-1; cdr3_aa: CASSQGAGQPQHF; cdr3_nt: TGCGCCAGCAGCCAGGGAGCGGGTCAGCCCCAGCATTTT
clone_size: .; d_call: TRBD2; j_call: TRBJ2-1; v_call: TRBV9; cdr3_aa: CASSDGASGAYNEQFF; cdr3_nt: TGTGCCAGCAGCGACGGCGCTAGCGGGGCTTACAATGAGCAGTTCTTC
clone_size: .; d_call: .; j_call: TRBJ1-1; v_call: TRBV6-1; cdr3_aa: CASSPGLLKDGEAFF; cdr3_nt: TGTGCCAGCAGCCCGGGACTCCTGAAAGACGGTGAAGCTTTCTTT
clone_size: .; d_call: .; j_call: TRBJ2-5; v_call: TRBV4-1; cdr3_aa: CASSQQGYPGIDGETQYF; cdr3_nt: TGCGCCAGCAGCCAACAGGGTTATCCAGGGATCGATGGGGAGACCCAGTACTTC
clone_size: few; d_call: .; j_call: TRBJ1-3; v_call: TRBV6-5; cdr3_aa: CASRDISGNTIYF; cdr3_nt: TGTGCCAGCAGGGACATCTCTGGAAACACCATATATTTT
clone_size: few; d_call: TRBD1; j_call: TRBJ2-3; v_call: TRBV6-5; cdr3_aa: CASGLQGGTDTQYF; cdr3_nt: TGTGCCAGCGGGTTACAGGGGGGTACAGATACGCAGTATTTT
clone_size: few; d_call: .; j_call: TRBJ2-1; v_call: TRBV11-1; cdr3_aa: CASSYDGRGNEQFF; cdr3_nt: TGTGCCAGCAGCTACGACGGCCGGGGGAATGAGCAGTTCTTC
clone_size: .; d_call: TRBD1; j_call: TRBJ2-7; v_call: TRBV5-8; cdr3_aa: CASSLGTESAEQYF; cdr3_nt: TGTGCCAGCAGCCTTGGGACAGAGAGCGCCGAGCAGTACTTC
clone_size: .; d_call: .; j_call: TRBJ2-7; v_call: TRBV6-5; cdr3_aa: CASSYSLRTPPSEQYF; cdr3_nt: TGTGCCAGCAGTTACTCATTACGGACACCCCCTAGCGAGCAGTACTTC
clone_size: .; d_call: TRBD1; j_call: TRBJ1-1; v_call: TRBV18; cdr3_aa: CASSQFSLQGAANTEAFF; cdr3_nt: TGTGCCAGCTCACAATTTAGTCTCCAGGGGGCCGCGAACACTGAAGCTTTCTTT
clone_size: .; d_call: TRBD2; j_call: TRBJ2-6; v_call: TRBV2; cdr3_aa: CASTAAGTSGSFGANVLTF; cdr3_nt: TGTGCCAGCACCGCAGCCGGGACTAGCGGGAGTTTTGGGGCCAACGTCCTGACTTTC
clone_size: .; d_call: .; j_call: TRBJ2-7; v_call: TRBV27; cdr3_aa: CASSSGQGNEQYF; cdr3_nt: TGTGCCAGCAGTTCCGGTCAGGGGAACGAGCAGTACTTC
clone_size: once; d_call: TRBD1; j_call: TRBJ1-4; v_call: TRBV28; cdr3_aa: CASSSGTGGFREKLFF; cdr3_nt: TGTGCCAGCAGTTCCGGGACAGGGGGATTCCGAGAAAAACTGTTTTTT
clone_size: .; d_call: .; j_call: TRBJ2-5; v_call: TRBV6-5; cdr3_aa: CASSPQEGTQYF; cdr3_nt: TGTGCCAGCAGTCCCCAAGAGGGGACCCAGTACTTC
clone_size: once; d_call: TRBD1; j_call: TRBJ1-5; v_call: TRBV30; cdr3_aa: CAWSNGQGRTQPQHF; cdr3_nt: TGTGCCTGGAGTAACGGACAGGGGAGAACTCAGCCCCAGCATTTT
clone_size: .; d_call: .; j_call: TRBJ1-1; v_call: TRBV18; cdr3_aa: CASSLPGNTEAFF; cdr3_nt: TGTGCCAGCTCACTGCCGGGAAACACTGAAGCTTTCTTT
clone_size: .; d_call: TRBD1; j_call: TRBJ1-4; v_call: TRBV2; cdr3_aa: CASRAGQGAPMDQELFF; cdr3_nt: TGTGCCAGCAGGGCGGGACAGGGGGCCCCGATGGACCAGGAACTGTTTTTT
clone_size: few; d_call: .; j_call: TRBJ1-1; v_call: TRBV30; cdr3_aa: CAWSVTGTEAFF; cdr3_nt: TGTGCCTGGAGTGTAACAGGGACTGAAGCTTTCTTT
clone_size: few; d_call: .; j_call: TRBJ1-6; v_call: TRBV30; cdr3_aa: CAWMARGGYNSPLHF; cdr3_nt: TGTGCCTGGATGGCCAGGGGCGGCTATAATTCCCCCCTCCACTTT
clone_size: .; d_call: .; j_call: TRBJ2-7; v_call: TRBV7-9; cdr3_aa: CASSSLGLAQSEYEQYF; cdr3_nt: TGTGCCAGCAGCTCTTTAGGCCTCGCACAGTCGGAATACGAGCAGTACTTC
clone_size: .; d_call: .; j_call: TRBJ1-5; v_call: TRBV28; cdr3_aa: CASRIGAGVVPQHF; cdr3_nt: TGTGCCAGCAGGATAGGCGCAGGGGTTGTTCCCCAGCATTTT
clone_size: few; d_call: .; j_call: TRBJ2-7; v_call: TRBV27; cdr3_aa: CASSNQGISYEQYF; cdr3_nt: TGTGCCAGCAGTAATCAGGGTATCTCCTACGAGCAGTACTTC
clone_size: few; d_call: .; j_call: TRBJ1-6; v_call: TRBV30; cdr3_aa: CAWLNRVGGPLHF; cdr3_nt: TGTGCCTGGCTAAACAGGGTTGGGGGACCCCTCCACTTT
clone_size: few; d_call: TRBD2; j_call: TRBJ2-7; v_call: TRBV19; cdr3_aa: CASSFSGRASYEQYF; cdr3_nt: TGTGCCAGTAGTTTTAGCGGGAGGGCCTCCTACGAGCAGTACTTC
clone_size: .; d_call: TRBD1; j_call: TRBJ1-5; v_call: TRBV7-9; cdr3_aa: CSSSLGTGGSNQPQHF; cdr3_nt: TGTTCCAGCAGCTTAGGTACAGGGGGAAGCAATCAGCCCCAGCATTTT